This T cell receptor (beta chain) was captured by sequencing in a study of cytomegalovirus exposure and HLA in healthy donors. Notes on the study in general: The productive fraction for most TCR beta V segments was about 87% or about 30% in an earlier analysis. Cytomegalovirus status, reportedly, was diagnosed with high specificity and sensitivity by the classifier.

PCR involved 60 Vbeta and 13 Jbeta primers. The protocol was immunoSEQ multiplex PCR, while the TCRdb copy is restricted to in-frame clones and leaves out a portion. Altogether around 200,000 clones are present, roughly three quarters being singletons, with the ten largest covering roughly 2.8%. On this clone: Its antigen is unidentified.

The germline V gene encodes CDR1 LNHDA and CDR2 SQIVND (reference sequence). Trimming at V came to 6 bases and at J to 6 bases, leaving 8 bases not matched to a gene. The CDR3 has 14 residues. The receptor comes from a male donor in good health and CMV-seronegative. This chain connects TRBV19 to TRBJ1-5; 7 bases line up with TRBD1. Input material: PBMCs. DNA of the CDR3: TGTGCCAGTAGACTCGACAGGGACGCTCAGCCCCAGCATTTT. Protein sequence: CASRLDRDAQPQHF.